The next 3 T cell receptor beta chains were all read from a single sample in a study of cytomegalovirus exposure and HLA in healthy donors. Vbeta (60) and Jbeta (13) primers were used in the PCR. Profiling relied on immunoSEQ multiplex PCR, and the TCRdb table lists in-frame clones only, not all of them. The sample records around 80,000 clones, around 79% being singletons. Input material: PBMCs. These receptor sequences come from a middle-aged man in good health and CMV-seronegative.

The V and J genes are TRBV9 and TRBJ2-2, with 9 nucleotides matching TRBD2. The V gene end was trimmed by 5 bases and the J gene end by 7 bases; junction bases not matched to a gene: 6. Germline assignment: CDR1 SGDLS and CDR2 YYNGEE. This CDR3 region has 14 residues. In DNA, the CDR3 is TGTGCCAGCAGGGCGGGACTAGCAGGCGGGGAGCTGTTTTTT. This translates into CASRAGLAGGELFF.

The chain carries TRBV5-6 and TRBJ2-7; 9 positions match TRBD1. Germline loops: CDR1 SGHDT, CDR2 YYEEEE. Trimming at V came to 5 bases and at J to 1 base, leaving 7 bases not matched to a gene. The CDR3 length is 15 residues. The CDR3 region has the DNA TGTGCCAGCAGTTTTCCCGGGACAGGGTCCTACGAGCAGTACTTC. Encoded protein: CASSFPGTGSYEQYF.

The chain employs TRBV7-3 and TRBJ2-3; possibly TRBD1 for D (5 bases). The CDR3 sequence is 13 residues long. V lost 6 bases to trimming and J lost 3 bases, with 10 bases between them. Looked up from germline, CDR1 is SGHTA and CDR2 is FQGTGA. Here the CDR3 DNA reads TGTGCCAGCAGTCGACAGAGGACAGATACGCAGTATTTT. The encoded protein is CASSRQRTDTQYF.